This TCR beta chain was retrieved from a study of blood T cell repertoires in COVID-19. In the study overall: Collection of acute and convalescent COVID-19 samples took place in the United States, Italy and Spain. The analysed material was cDNA or gDNA that came from T cells, B-cell-depleted T cells, or PBMCs.

Germline-derived CDR1 and CDR2 are MNHEY and SVGEGT. V lost 2 bases and J lost 0, with 8 bases in between. The CDR3 loop spans 15 amino acids. Authors' data handling: It was from reference gene primer amplification that nucleated cell counts were estimated. Measured with immunoSEQ multiplex PCR; TCRdb has only the in-frame clones, and not every one. V and J calls and clone size come straight from that table; D and trimming were deduced from the DNA. The sample lists around 200,000 clones, around 87% seen once, with 2% to 3% in the top ten. The receptor was derived from a man aged 35-49 years with active or convalescent COVID-19. The chain couples TRBV6-2 or TRBV6-3 to TRBJ2-1; D remains unclear. The sample consisted of peripheral blood. CDR3 sequence (DNA): TGTGCCAGCAGTTACCCCCGTCCCTCCTACAATGAGCAGTTCTTC. Translation gives CASSYPRPSYNEQFF.